This T cell receptor beta chain originates from a study of response to subunit inactivated influenza vaccine. TCRdb called the RT-PCR reads again in MiXCR, with one record for every CDR3 protein. The sample consists of more than 150,000 distinct CDR3 sequences, roughly 8.7% of them appearing once. Per germline, CDR1 MNHEY and CDR2 SVGEGT. The CDR3 length is 15 residues. With 7 bases removed from V and 5 bases from J, the gap between germline ends came to 18 bases. Study-level findings and limits: Few additional T cells are recruited per seasonal influenza vaccination, authors suggested.

Comments on this clonotype: Its specificity is not known.

The source material was non-naive T cells sorted from PBMCs, sampled on the day of vaccination. This TCR came from a man aged 50 to 60 who received an inactivated influenza vaccine. This chain connects TRBV6-2 or TRBV6-3 to TRBJ2-1, with TRBD2 as a possible D gene (7 bases). The CDR3: CASNGGRGRNNEQFF. The CDR3 nucleotides are TGTGCCAGCAACGGGGGGCGAGGACGAAACAATGAGCAGTTCTTC.